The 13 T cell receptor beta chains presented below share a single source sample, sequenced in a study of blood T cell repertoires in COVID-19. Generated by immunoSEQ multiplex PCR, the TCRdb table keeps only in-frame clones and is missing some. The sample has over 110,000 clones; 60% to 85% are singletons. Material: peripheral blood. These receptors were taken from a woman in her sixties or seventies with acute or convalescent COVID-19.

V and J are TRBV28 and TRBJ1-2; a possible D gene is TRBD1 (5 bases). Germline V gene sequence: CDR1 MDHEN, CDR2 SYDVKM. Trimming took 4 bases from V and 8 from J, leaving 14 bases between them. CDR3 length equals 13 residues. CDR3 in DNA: TGTGCCAGCAGTTATCAGGGAAGTTTGGGCTACACCTTC. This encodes CASSYQGSLGYTF.

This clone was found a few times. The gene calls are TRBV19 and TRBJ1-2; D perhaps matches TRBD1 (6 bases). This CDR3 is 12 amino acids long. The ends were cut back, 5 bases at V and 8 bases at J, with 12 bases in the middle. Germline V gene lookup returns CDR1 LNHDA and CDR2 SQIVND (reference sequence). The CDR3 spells CASSLGARGYTF. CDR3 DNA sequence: TGTGCCAGTAGTTTGGGGGCGCGCGGCTACACCTTC.

CDR3: CASSLSTAGGRVAGELFF. In DNA, the CDR3 is TGTGCCAGCAGTTTATCAACTGCGGGAGGGCGAGTCGCCGGGGAGCTGTTTTTT. The chain uses TRBV27 and TRBJ2-2, with 9 positions matching TRBD2. The ends lost 0 bases at V and 6 bases at J; junction bases unmatched: 11. The CDR3 is 18 residues long. Looked up from germline, CDR1 is MNHEY and CDR2 is SMNVEV (reference sequence).

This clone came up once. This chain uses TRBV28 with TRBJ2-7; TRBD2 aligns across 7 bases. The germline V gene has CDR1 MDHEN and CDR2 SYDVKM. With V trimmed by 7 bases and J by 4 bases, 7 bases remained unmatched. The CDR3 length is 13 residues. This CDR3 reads CASTAAGRYEQYF. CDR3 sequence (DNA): TGTGCCAGCACCGCGGCCGGGAGGTACGAGCAGTACTTC.

Here the CDR3 reads CATVTGWANQPQHF. For the CDR3, the DNA is TGTGCCACCGTGACAGGATGGGCCAATCAGCCCCAGCATTTT. The V call is TRBV28, the J call TRBJ1-5, with TRBD1 as a possible D gene (6 bases). The V and J ends lost 10 bases and 3 bases respectively, with 16 bases between them. In germline, CDR1 is MDHEN, CDR2 SYDVKM. This CDR3 is built from 14 residues.

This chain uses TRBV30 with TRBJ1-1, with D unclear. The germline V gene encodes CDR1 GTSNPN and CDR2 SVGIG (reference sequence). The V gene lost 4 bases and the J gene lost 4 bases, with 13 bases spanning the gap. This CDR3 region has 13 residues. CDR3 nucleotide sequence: TGTGCCTGGACGGGGTGGGGTGGCACTGAAGCTTTCTTT. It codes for CAWTGWGGTEAFF.

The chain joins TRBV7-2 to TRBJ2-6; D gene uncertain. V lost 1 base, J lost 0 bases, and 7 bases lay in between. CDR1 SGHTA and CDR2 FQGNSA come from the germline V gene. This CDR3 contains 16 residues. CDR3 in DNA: TGTGCCAGCAGCTTAGTTCGAGGCTCTGGGGCCAACGTCCTGACTTTC. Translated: CASSLVRGSGANVLTF. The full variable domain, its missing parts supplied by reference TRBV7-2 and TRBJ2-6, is GAGVSQSPSNKVTEKGKDVELRCDPISGHTALYWYRQSLGQGLEFLIYFQGNSAPDKSGLPSDRFSAERTGGSVSTLTIQRTQQEDSAVYLCASSLVRGSGANVLTFGAGSRLTVL.

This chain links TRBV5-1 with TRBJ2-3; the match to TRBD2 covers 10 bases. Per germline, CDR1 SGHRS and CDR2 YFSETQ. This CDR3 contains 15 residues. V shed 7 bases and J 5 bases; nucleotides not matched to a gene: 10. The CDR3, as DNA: TGCGCCAGCGTCCCGGGACTAGCGCTCATAGATACGCAGTATTTT. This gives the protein CASVPGLALIDTQYF.

CDR3 loop: CASSNSGSSYNEQFF. For the CDR3, the DNA is TGTGCCAGTAGTAATAGCGGGAGCTCCTACAATGAGCAGTTCTTC. The rearrangement links TRBV19 to TRBJ2-1; 9 bases are a match to TRBD2. CDR3 size: 15 residues. V dropped 4 bases and J dropped 0; count of bases not matched to a gene: 1. Germline V lookup: CDR1 LNHDA, CDR2 SQIVND (reference sequence).

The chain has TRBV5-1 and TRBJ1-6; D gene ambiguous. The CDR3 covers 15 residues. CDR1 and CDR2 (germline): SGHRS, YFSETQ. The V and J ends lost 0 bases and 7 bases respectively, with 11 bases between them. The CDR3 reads CASSLDPAANSPLHF. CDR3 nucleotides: TGCGCCAGCAGCTTGGATCCAGCGGCCAATTCACCCCTCCACTTT.

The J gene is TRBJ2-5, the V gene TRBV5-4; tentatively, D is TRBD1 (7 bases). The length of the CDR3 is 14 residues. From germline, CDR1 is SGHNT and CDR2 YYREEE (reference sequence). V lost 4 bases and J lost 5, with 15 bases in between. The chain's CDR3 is CASSPGGGWETQYF. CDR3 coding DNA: TGTGCCAGCAGCCCTGGAGGGGGCTGGGAGACCCAGTACTTC. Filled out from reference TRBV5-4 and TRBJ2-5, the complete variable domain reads ETGVTQSPTHLIKTRGQQVTLRCSSQSGHNTVSWYQQALGQGPQFIFQYYREEENGRGNFPPRFSGLQFPNYSSELNVNALELDDSALYLCASSPGGGWETQYFGPGTRLLVL.

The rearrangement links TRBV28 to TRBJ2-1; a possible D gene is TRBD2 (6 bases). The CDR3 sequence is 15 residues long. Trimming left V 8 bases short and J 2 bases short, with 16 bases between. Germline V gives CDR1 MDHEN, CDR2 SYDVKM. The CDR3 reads CASSRRGSTYNEQFF. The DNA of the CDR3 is TGTGCCAGCTCTCGGAGGGGTAGCACCTACAATGAGCAGTTCTTC. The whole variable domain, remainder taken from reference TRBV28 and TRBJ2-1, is DVKVTQSSRYLVKRTGEKVFLECVQDMDHENMFWYRQDPGLGLRLIYFSYDVKMKEKGDIPEGYSVSREKKERFSLILESASTNQTSMYLCASSRRGSTYNEQFFGPGTRLTVL.

DNA for the CDR3: TGCAGCGTGCAGAACACTAATGAAAAACTGTTTTTT. Its translation is CSVQNTNEKLFF. The chain carries TRBV29-1 and TRBJ1-4, with D unclear. V lost 6 bases, J lost 2 bases, and 7 bases lay in between. CDR1 is SQVTM, CDR2 ANQGSEA, per germline. The CDR3 consists of 12 residues.